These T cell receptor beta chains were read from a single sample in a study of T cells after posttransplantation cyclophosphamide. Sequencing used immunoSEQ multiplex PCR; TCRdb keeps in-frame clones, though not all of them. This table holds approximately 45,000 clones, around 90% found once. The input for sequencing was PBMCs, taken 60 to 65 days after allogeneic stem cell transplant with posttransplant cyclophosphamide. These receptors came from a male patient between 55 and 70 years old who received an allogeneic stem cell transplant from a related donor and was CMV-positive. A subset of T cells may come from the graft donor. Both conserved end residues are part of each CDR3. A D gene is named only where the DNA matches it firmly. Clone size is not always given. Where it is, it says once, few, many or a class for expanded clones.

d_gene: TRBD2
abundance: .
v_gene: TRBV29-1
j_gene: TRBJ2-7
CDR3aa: CSVARLALPNEQYF
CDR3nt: TGCAGCGTAGCTCGACTAGCCCTGCCTAACGAGCAGTACTTC

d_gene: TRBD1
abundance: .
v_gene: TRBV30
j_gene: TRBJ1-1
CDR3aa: CAWRTGGNTEAFF
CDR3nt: TGTGCCTGGAGGACAGGGGGGAACACTGAAGCTTTCTTT

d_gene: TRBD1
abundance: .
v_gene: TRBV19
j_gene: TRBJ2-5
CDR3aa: CASSIVRGTGEPETQYF
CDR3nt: TGTGCCAGTAGTATAGTAAGGGGGACAGGGGAGCCCGAGACCCAGTACTTC

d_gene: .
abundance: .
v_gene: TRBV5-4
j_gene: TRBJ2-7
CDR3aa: CASSLPGQSSYEQYF
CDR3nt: TGTGCCAGCAGCTTGCCCGGACAGTCTTCCTACGAGCAGTACTTC

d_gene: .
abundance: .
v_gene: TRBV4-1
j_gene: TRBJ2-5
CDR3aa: CASSQEGRGETQYF
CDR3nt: TGCGCCAGCAGCCAAGAGGGCAGGGGTGAGACCCAGTACTTC

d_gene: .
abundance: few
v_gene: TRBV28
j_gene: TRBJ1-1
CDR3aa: CASRRGTEAFF
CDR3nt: TGTGCCAGCAGAAGGGGGACTGAAGCTTTCTTT

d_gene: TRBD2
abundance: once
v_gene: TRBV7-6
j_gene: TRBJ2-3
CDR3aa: CASSLATGGRDTQYF
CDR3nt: TGTGCCAGCAGCTTAGCAACCGGGGGGAGAGATACGCAGTATTTT

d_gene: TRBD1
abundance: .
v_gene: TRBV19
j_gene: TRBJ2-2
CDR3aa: CASSISGQDKNTGELFF
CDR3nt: TGTGCCAGTAGTATCTCGGGACAGGATAAGAACACCGGGGAGCTGTTTTTT

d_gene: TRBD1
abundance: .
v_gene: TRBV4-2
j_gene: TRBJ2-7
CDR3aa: CASSQDGSGGASEQYF
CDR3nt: TGTGCCAGCAGCCAAGATGGATCAGGGGGCGCATCCGAGCAGTACTTC

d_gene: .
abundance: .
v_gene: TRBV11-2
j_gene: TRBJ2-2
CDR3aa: CASSLVRGDPTGELFF
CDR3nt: TGTGCCAGCAGCTTAGTGCGGGGCGATCCCACCGGGGAGCTGTTTTTT

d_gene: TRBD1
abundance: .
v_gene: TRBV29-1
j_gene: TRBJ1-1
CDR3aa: CSVRQGAEAFF
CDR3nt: TGCAGCGTCAGACAGGGGGCTGAAGCTTTCTTT

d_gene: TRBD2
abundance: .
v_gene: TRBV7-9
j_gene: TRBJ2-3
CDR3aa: CASSTTLLAGGTDTQYF
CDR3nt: TGTGCCAGCAGCACCACACTACTAGCGGGGGGGACAGATACGCAGTATTTT

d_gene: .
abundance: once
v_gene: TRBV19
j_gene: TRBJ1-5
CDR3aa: CASSIAPSQPQHF
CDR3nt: TGTGCCAGTAGTATTGCGCCCTCTCAGCCCCAGCATTTT

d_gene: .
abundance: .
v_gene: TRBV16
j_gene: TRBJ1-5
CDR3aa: CASSPFTGSNQPQHF
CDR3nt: TGTGCCAGCAGCCCGTTTACGGGGAGCAATCAGCCCCAGCATTTT

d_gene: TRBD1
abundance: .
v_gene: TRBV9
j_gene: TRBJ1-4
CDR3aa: CASSEGQINEKLFF
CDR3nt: TGTGCCAGCAGCGAGGGACAGATTAATGAAAAACTGTTTTTT

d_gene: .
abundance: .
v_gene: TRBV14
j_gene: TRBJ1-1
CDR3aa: CASSQGLAVEAFF
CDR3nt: TGTGCCAGCAGCCAAGGTTTAGCGGTTGAAGCTTTCTTT

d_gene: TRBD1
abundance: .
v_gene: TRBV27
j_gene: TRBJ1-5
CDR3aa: CASSSGTGVNPSNQPQHF
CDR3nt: TGTGCCAGCAGTTCCGGGACAGGGGTCAATCCTAGCAATCAGCCCCAGCATTTT

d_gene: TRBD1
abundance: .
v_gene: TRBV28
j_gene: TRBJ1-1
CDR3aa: CASSLGLSTGQGNTEAFF
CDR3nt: TGTGCCAGCAGTTTAGGGCTCTCCACCGGACAGGGAAACACTGAAGCTTTCTTT

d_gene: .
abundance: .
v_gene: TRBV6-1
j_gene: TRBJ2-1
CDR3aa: CASLGLYNEQFF
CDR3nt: TGTGCCAGCCTGGGCCTATACAATGAGCAGTTCTTC

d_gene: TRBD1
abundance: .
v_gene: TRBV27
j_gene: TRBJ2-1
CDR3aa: CASTTGSTYNEQFF
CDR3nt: TGTGCCAGTACGACAGGGTCAACCTACAATGAGCAGTTCTTC

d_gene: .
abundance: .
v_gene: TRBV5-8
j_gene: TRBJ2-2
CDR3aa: CASSLLNTGELFF
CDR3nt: TGTGCCAGCAGCTTGCTAAACACCGGGGAGCTGTTTTTT

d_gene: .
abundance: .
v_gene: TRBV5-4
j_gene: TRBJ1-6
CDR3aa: CASSLGKQASYNSPLHF
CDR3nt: TGTGCCAGCAGCTTGGGTAAACAGGCGTCCTATAATTCCCCCCTCCACTTT

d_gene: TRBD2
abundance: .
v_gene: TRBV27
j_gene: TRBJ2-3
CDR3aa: CASSSRNPSGGSTDTQYF
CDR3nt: TGTGCCAGCAGTTCCCGAAACCCCAGCGGGGGTTCCACAGATACGCAGTATTTT

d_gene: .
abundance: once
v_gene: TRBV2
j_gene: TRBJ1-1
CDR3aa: CASSGLGGLTEAFF
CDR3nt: TGTGCCAGCAGTGGGTTGGGGGGGCTCACTGAAGCTTTCTTT